A selection of T cell receptor beta chains follows, all from one sample in a study of Graves' ophthalmopathy and Graves' hyperthyroidism. MiXCR, applied by TCRdb to the multiplex PCR reads, yields one record per CDR3 protein. The sample consists of 500,000 to 700,000 distinct CDR3 sequences, 22% of them appearing once. The source material was peripheral blood. The receptors come from a woman aged 18-29 years with stable Graves' hyperthyroidism. Some clones in this sample may be carry-over from other donors' samples. Each CDR3 is given with its conserved first and last residue. D genes are given only for firm matches. Size is stated for part of the rows, as once, few or many counts, or as a class when the clone is expanded.

size: .
J: TRBJ2-7
V: TRBV6-2/TRBV6-3
D: .
DNA: TGTGCCAGCAGTTACTCGGGGGCCTCTACCGAGCAGTACTTC
CDR3: CASSYSGASTEQYF

size: many
J: TRBJ2-7
V: TRBV10-3
D: .
DNA: TGTGCCATCAGTGAAAATTTCGGGACTGCAACCTACGAGCAGTACTTC
CDR3: CAISENFGTATYEQYF

size: many
J: TRBJ2-7
V: TRBV27
D: TRBD2
DNA: TGTGCCAGCAGTTCCACCCGCGAGGTAGCGGGGGGGAGGTACGAGCAGTACTTC
CDR3: CASSSTREVAGGRYEQYF

size: .
J: TRBJ1-2
V: TRBV19
D: TRBD1
DNA: TGTGCCAGTATGGGGACAGAAGAAGTCATACATGGCTACACCTTC
CDR3: CASMGTEEVIHGYTF

size: few
J: TRBJ2-7
V: TRBV20-1
D: TRBD1
DNA: TGCAGTGCTAGAACAGGGGCCTTCGAGCAGTACTTC
CDR3: CSARTGAFEQYF

size: many
J: TRBJ1-6
V: TRBV28
D: TRBD1
DNA: TGTGCCAGCAGTTTACGAGCGACAGGGGGCATAAATTCACCCCTCCACTTT
CDR3: CASSLRATGGINSPLHF

size: many
J: TRBJ1-2
V: TRBV9
D: .
DNA: TGTGCCAGCAGCGTAGAGGCAGGGCCAGTTGGCTACACCTTC
CDR3: CASSVEAGPVGYTF

size: .
J: TRBJ2-2
V: TRBV20-1
D: .
DNA: TGCAGTGCTAGTCCCGTCGCGAACACCGGGGAGCTGTTTTTT
CDR3: CSASPVANTGELFF

size: many
J: TRBJ1-1
V: TRBV28
D: .
DNA: TGTGCCAGCAGTGCATCCCGGGGTAACACTGAAGCTTTCTTT
CDR3: CASSASRGNTEAFF

size: many
J: TRBJ2-7
V: TRBV20-1
D: .
DNA: TGCAGTGCACAGCGGTCCTACGAGCAGTACTTC
CDR3: CSAQRSYEQYF

size: many
J: TRBJ2-5
V: TRBV12-3/TRBV12-4
D: .
DNA: TGTGCCAGCAGTTTAATAGGGGGAGTTTCAGAGACCCAGTACTTC
CDR3: CASSLIGGVSETQYF

size: .
J: TRBJ1-3
V: TRBV10-3
D: .
DNA: TGTGCCATCAGTGAGACCGGAAACACCATATATTTT
CDR3: CAISETGNTIYF

size: many
J: TRBJ1-1
V: TRBV27
D: .
DNA: TGTGCCAGCAGTATGACGACAGCGAACACTGAAGCTTTCTTT
CDR3: CASSMTTANTEAFF

size: .
J: TRBJ1-2
V: TRBV20-1
D: TRBD1
DNA: TGCAGTGCGCGACCGGGACAGGGGACCTATGGCTACACCTTC
CDR3: CSARPGQGTYGYTF

size: .
J: TRBJ2-7
V: TRBV6-1
D: TRBD2
DNA: TGTGCCAGCAGTGAGCGGGAGCGGGGATACGAGCAGTACTTC
CDR3: CASSERERGYEQYF

size: many
J: TRBJ1-5
V: TRBV4-1
D: .
DNA: TGCGCCAGCAGCCAAGAATGGCGCAATCAGCCCCAGCATTTT
CDR3: CASSQEWRNQPQHF

size: many
J: TRBJ1-6
V: TRBV2
D: .
DNA: TGTGCCAGCAGTGTCGGCCCCAGCTCAAGTTCACCCCTCCACTTT
CDR3: CASSVGPSSSSPLHF

size: few
J: TRBJ2-5
V: TRBV5-1
D: .
DNA: TGCGCCAGCAGCGAGGACCCATGGGCCGCGCGGAAAGAGACCCAGTACTTC
CDR3: CASSEDPWAARKETQYF

size: many
J: TRBJ2-5
V: TRBV7-9
D: .
DNA: TGTGCCAGCAGCCGAGGAGGGGGTGCCCAAGAGACCCAGTACTTC
CDR3: CASSRGGGAQETQYF

size: many
J: TRBJ2-5
V: TRBV6-5
D: TRBD1
DNA: TGTGCCAGCAATACAGACAGGGGGCTAGAGACCCAGTACTTC
CDR3: CASNTDRGLETQYF

size: many
J: TRBJ2-6
V: TRBV27
D: .
DNA: TGTGCCAGCAACCGGAAAGCAAACTCTGGGGCCAACGTCCTGACTTTC
CDR3: CASNRKANSGANVLTF

size: many
J: TRBJ1-1
V: TRBV6-2/TRBV6-3
D: .
DNA: TGTGCCAGCAGTTGGGAAACAGGAGGACTACCGAACACTGAAGCTTTCTTT
CDR3: CASSWETGGLPNTEAFF

size: many
J: TRBJ1-1
V: TRBV10-3
D: .
DNA: TGTGCCATCAGTGAGAGGGTATTGAACACTGAAGCTTTCTTT
CDR3: CAISERVLNTEAFF

size: .
J: TRBJ2-7
V: TRBV12-3/TRBV12-4
D: TRBD1
DNA: TGTGCCAGCAGTTCCGGACAGGGGGCTGAAGAGCAGTACTTC
CDR3: CASSSGQGAEEQYF

size: many
J: TRBJ2-5
V: TRBV11-2
D: TRBD1
DNA: TGTGCCAGCAGCTCAGGACGCTTGACAGGGTTATATCAAGAGACCCAGTACTTC
CDR3: CASSSGRLTGLYQETQYF

size: many
J: TRBJ1-2
V: TRBV12-3/TRBV12-4
D: .
DNA: TGTGCCAGCAGTTTAGGTCTTGGCCGGTATGGCTACACCTTC
CDR3: CASSLGLGRYGYTF

size: many
J: TRBJ1-5
V: TRBV6-2/TRBV6-3
D: .
DNA: TGTGCCAGCAGAGAGGGAACGACCAATCAGCCCCAGCATTTT
CDR3: CASREGTTNQPQHF

size: few
J: TRBJ1-2
V: TRBV12-3/TRBV12-4
D: .
DNA: TGTGCCAGCAGGCAACTAGCTAACTATGGCTACACCTTC
CDR3: CASRQLANYGYTF

size: many
J: TRBJ1-5
V: TRBV6-1
D: TRBD1
DNA: TGTGCCAGCACGGGACAGCGTCCGAAGTATAGCAATCAGCCCCAGCATTTT
CDR3: CASTGQRPKYSNQPQHF

size: few
J: TRBJ1-1
V: TRBV6-5
D: .
DNA: TGTGCCAGCAGTTACGCAGGGGAAGGCACTGAAGCTTTCTTT
CDR3: CASSYAGEGTEAFF

size: few
J: TRBJ1-3
V: TRBV24-1
D: .
DNA: TGTGCCACCAGTGATTCGGGGACCGCGGCGAACACCATATATTTT
CDR3: CATSDSGTAANTIYF

size: many
J: TRBJ2-7
V: TRBV28
D: TRBD2
DNA: TGTGCCAGCACCACCGGGACTACCATCTACGAGCAGTACTTC
CDR3: CASTTGTTIYEQYF

size: .
J: TRBJ2-5
V: TRBV9
D: TRBD2
DNA: TGTGCCAGCAGCGTAGGAGGGCGGGGGACTCAAGAGACCCAGTACTTC
CDR3: CASSVGGRGTQETQYF

size: few
J: TRBJ1-5
V: TRBV4-2
D: TRBD1
DNA: TGTGCCAGCAGCCAAGAAGGGGGCCTTAGCAATCAGCCCCAGCATTTT
CDR3: CASSQEGGLSNQPQHF

size: .
J: TRBJ2-7
V: TRBV6-1
D: TRBD1
DNA: TGTGCCACGATTGACAGGGGGAGCTCCTACGAGCAGTACTTC
CDR3: CATIDRGSSYEQYF

size: many
J: TRBJ1-2
V: TRBV20-1
D: .
DNA: TGCAGTGCTAGGGGCCCAGGGATAGGGGGCTACACCTTC
CDR3: CSARGPGIGGYTF

size: many
J: TRBJ1-1
V: TRBV2
D: .
DNA: TGTGCCAGCAGTGGCCGATGGGCCGGTAATGAAGCTTTCTTT
CDR3: CASSGRWAGNEAFF

size: many
J: TRBJ1-6
V: TRBV15
D: .
DNA: TGTGCCACCAGCAGGGACAGAAATTCACCCCTCCACTTT
CDR3: CATSRDRNSPLHF

size: many
J: TRBJ2-7
V: TRBV24-1
D: .
DNA: TGTGCCACCAGTGATTCCCAGGGGCCCTACGAGCAGTACTTC
CDR3: CATSDSQGPYEQYF

size: once
J: TRBJ2-7
V: TRBV6-1
D: TRBD1
DNA: TGTGCCAGCAGTCATCCGACAGGGGGTATATACGAGCAGTACTTC
CDR3: CASSHPTGGIYEQYF

size: many
J: TRBJ2-7
V: TRBV13
D: TRBD1
DNA: TGTGCCAGCAGCTTGAAGGACAGGGGTCGCTACGAGCAGTACTTC
CDR3: CASSLKDRGRYEQYF

size: .
J: TRBJ1-1
V: TRBV19
D: .
DNA: TGTGCCAGTAGTTCCCTCGACGAAAGTACTGAAGCTTTCTTT
CDR3: CASSSLDESTEAFF

size: many
J: TRBJ1-1
V: TRBV4-2
D: .
DNA: TGTGCCAGCAGCCAAGAAGAAGGGGGGGGTGGTACTGAAGCTTTCTTT
CDR3: CASSQEEGGGGTEAFF

size: .
J: TRBJ2-6
V: TRBV7-3
D: .
DNA: TGTGCCAGCAGTTATCCGGACTCTGGGGCCAACGTCCTGACTTTC
CDR3: CASSYPDSGANVLTF

size: many
J: TRBJ1-5
V: TRBV12-3/TRBV12-4
D: TRBD1
DNA: TGTGCCAGCGGGACAGGGGCTGGGAATCAGCCCCAGCATTTT
CDR3: CASGTGAGNQPQHF

size: .
J: TRBJ1-6
V: TRBV6-2/TRBV6-3
D: .
DNA: TGTGCCAGCAGGAGGCCCACGGAGAATTCACCCCTCCACTTT
CDR3: CASRRPTENSPLHF

size: many
J: TRBJ2-5
V: TRBV6-5
D: .
DNA: TGTGCCAGCAGTTTCCGGACAAATATAGAGACCCAGTACTTC
CDR3: CASSFRTNIETQYF

size: many
J: TRBJ1-1
V: TRBV19
D: .
DNA: TGTGCCAGTAGTCCTACGGATTTGGGTAGCGCTGAAGCTTTCTTT
CDR3: CASSPTDLGSAEAFF

size: many
J: TRBJ1-2
V: TRBV29-1
D: .
DNA: TGCAGCACCATGGGTGGGGACGGAGCTTCTTACACCTTC
CDR3: CSTMGGDGASYTF

size: .
J: TRBJ2-2
V: TRBV5-1
D: .
DNA: TGCGCCAGCAGTGTCCCGGGACAAGAACCCGGGGAGCTGTTTTTT
CDR3: CASSVPGQEPGELFF

size: .
J: TRBJ1-6
V: TRBV12-3/TRBV12-4
D: .
DNA: TGTGCCAGCAAAGGACAGCCATATAATTCACCCCTCCACTTT
CDR3: CASKGQPYNSPLHF

size: .
J: TRBJ1-6
V: TRBV12-3/TRBV12-4
D: .
DNA: TGTGCCAGCAGCTCCGGGACATCGGGGCCCCTCCACTTT
CDR3: CASSSGTSGPLHF

size: few
J: TRBJ1-6
V: TRBV12-5
D: TRBD1
DNA: TGTGCTAGTGGGGAGACAGGGGGCTATAATTCACCCCTCCACTTT
CDR3: CASGETGGYNSPLHF

size: .
J: TRBJ2-7
V: TRBV9
D: TRBD2
DNA: TGTGCCAGCAGGGAACTAGCGGGGCCCTACGAGCAGTACTTC
CDR3: CASRELAGPYEQYF

size: many
J: TRBJ1-2
V: TRBV7-3
D: TRBD1
DNA: TGTGCCAGCAGCCAGCGGACAGGGGAGGGCTACACCTTC
CDR3: CASSQRTGEGYTF